The entry that follows covers one TCR beta chain sequence. There are 16 residues in the CDR3. In germline, CDR1 is SEHNR, CDR2 FQNEAQ (reference sequence). V was cut by 1 base and J by 3 bases, with 15 bases left in between. Data came from immunoSEQ multiplex PCR; TCRdb stores just in-frame clones and leaves some out. This sample has 95,000 to 100,000 clones; more than 85% occur once, and the top ten carry 2.5% to 3.5%. The data were obtained in a study of T cell changes during pregnancy in multiple sclerosis. The sequence was obtained from a female donor with multiple sclerosis, enrolled in a pregnancy study. Specimen: peripheral blood, collected in the second trimester of pregnancy. V gene TRBV7-9 combines with J gene TRBJ1-1; a weak D match, TRBD1 (6 bases). The CDR3 loop is CASSLVGRGRYTEAFF. DNA of the CDR3: TGTGCCAGCAGCTTAGTGGGCAGGGGTAGGTACACTGAAGCTTTCTTT.